This TCR beta chain was retrieved from a study of blood T cell repertoires in COVID-19. This clone was counted once. The method was immunoSEQ multiplex PCR; TCRdb's version includes in-frame clones alone and lacks a portion of them. The data show 200,000 to 250,000 clones, less than 90% seen once. V trimming: 4 bases; J trimming: 8 bases; junction bases outside the gene matches: 10. CDR1 LNHDA and CDR2 SQIVND come from the germline V gene (reference sequence). The CDR3 runs to 15 residues. The J gene is TRBJ1-2, the V gene TRBV19, with TRBD1 identical over 10 bases. The receptor was derived from a woman aged 40 to 50 who had recovered from COVID-19. Sequencing was performed on PBMCs or T cells enriched from blood (not recorded which). CDR3 nucleotide sequence: TGTGCCAGTAGTACGGGACAGGGGAGTATAGGCGGCTACACCTTC. Its protein is CASSTGQGSIGGYTF.